Sequencing of this T cell receptor beta chain was carried out in a study of siplizumab effects on memory and regulatory T cells. For this clone: Its antigen is currently unknown.

General study points: An assignable phenotype, naive or memory, was missing from roughly 78-96% of proliferating CD4+ or CD8+ clones. Suppressive capability of dividing Tregs from siplizumab cultures went unverified.

Per sample, 95,000 to 100,000 TCR templates were assayed. This table comes from immunoSEQ multiplex PCR, and its TCRdb copy is limited to in-frame clones, with some not included. The sample has over 100,000 clones, 85% to 95% seen once. With V trimmed by 5 bases and J by 4 bases, 7 bases remained unmatched. The CDR3 consists of 15 residues. CDR1 is SGHTA, CDR2 FQGTGA, per germline. This sequence was found in a human donor in good health. This rearrangement joins TRBV7-3 to TRBJ1-2, with TRBD1 identical over 10 bases. The sample was non-Treg CD4+ T cells sorted from blood. CDR3 sequence (DNA): TGTGCCAGCAGCCCCGACAGGGGGCTTAGCTATGGCTACACCTTC. Translation gives CASSPDRGLSYGYTF.